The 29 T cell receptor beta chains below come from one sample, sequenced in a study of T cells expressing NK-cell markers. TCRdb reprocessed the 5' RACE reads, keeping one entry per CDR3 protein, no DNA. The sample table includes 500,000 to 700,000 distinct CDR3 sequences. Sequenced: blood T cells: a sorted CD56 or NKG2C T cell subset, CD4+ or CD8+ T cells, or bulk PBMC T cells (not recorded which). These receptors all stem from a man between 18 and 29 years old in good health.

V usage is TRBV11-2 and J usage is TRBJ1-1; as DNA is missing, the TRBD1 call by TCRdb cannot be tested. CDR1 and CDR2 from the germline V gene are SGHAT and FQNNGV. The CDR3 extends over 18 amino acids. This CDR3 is CASSLEGAGGAWGAEAFF.

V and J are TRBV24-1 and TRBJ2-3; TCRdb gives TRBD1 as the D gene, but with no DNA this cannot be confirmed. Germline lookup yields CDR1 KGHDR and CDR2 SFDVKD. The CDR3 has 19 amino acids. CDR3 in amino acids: CATSDLSTGGTGGTDTQYF.

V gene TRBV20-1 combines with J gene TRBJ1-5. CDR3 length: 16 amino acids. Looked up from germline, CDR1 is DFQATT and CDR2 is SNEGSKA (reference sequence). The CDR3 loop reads CSAPKGGRHSNQPQHF.

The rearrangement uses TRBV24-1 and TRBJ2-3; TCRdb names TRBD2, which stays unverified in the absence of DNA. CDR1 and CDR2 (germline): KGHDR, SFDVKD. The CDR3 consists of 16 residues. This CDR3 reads CATSDPTSGSTDTQYF.

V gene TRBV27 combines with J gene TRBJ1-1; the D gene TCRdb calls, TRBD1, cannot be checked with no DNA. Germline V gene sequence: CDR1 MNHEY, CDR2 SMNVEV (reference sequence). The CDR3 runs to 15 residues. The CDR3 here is CASSSSRTGWTEAFF.

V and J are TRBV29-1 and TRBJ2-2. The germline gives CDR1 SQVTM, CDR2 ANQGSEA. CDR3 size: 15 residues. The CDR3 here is CSASSNGVTTGELFF.

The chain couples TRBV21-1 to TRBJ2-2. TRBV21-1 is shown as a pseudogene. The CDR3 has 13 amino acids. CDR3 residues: CASSIRHTGELFF.

The CDR3: CASSFEGLADTQYF. V usage is TRBV12-3 or TRBV12-4 and J usage is TRBJ2-3; as DNA is missing, the TRBD1 call by TCRdb cannot be tested. There are 14 residues in the CDR3.

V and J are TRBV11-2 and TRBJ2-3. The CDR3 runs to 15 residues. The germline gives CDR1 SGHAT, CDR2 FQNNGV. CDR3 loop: CASSRISVTTDTQYF.

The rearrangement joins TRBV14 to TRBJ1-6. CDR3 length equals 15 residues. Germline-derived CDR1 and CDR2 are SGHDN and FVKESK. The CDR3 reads CASSQGEQRNSPLHF.

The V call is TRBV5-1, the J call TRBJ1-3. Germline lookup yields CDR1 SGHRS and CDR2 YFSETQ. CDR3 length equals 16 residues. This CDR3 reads CASSLAKVGSGNTIYF. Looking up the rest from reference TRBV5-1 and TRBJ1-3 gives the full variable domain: KAGVTQTPRYLIKTRGQQVTLSCSPISGHRSVSWYQQTPGQGLQFLFEYFSETQRNKGNFPGRFSGRQFSNSRSEMNVSTLELGDSALYLCASSLAKVGSGNTIYFGEGSWLTVV.

CDR3: CASSQMRVESGANVLTF. V gene TRBV5-1 combines with J gene TRBJ2-6; TCRdb designates TRBD2, a call that cannot be tested without DNA. CDR3 length: 17 amino acids. Germline CDR1 and CDR2: SGHRS and YFSETQ.

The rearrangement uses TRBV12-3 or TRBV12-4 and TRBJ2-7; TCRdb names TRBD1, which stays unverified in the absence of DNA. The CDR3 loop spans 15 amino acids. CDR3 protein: CASSPGQVIVGEQYF.

The chain's CDR3 is CASSPGTGEYFPSTDTQYF. This sequence joins TRBV14 and TRBJ2-3; TCRdb's assignment of TRBD1 cannot be checked, as there is no DNA. There are 19 residues in the CDR3. Germline-derived CDR1 and CDR2 are SGHDN and FVKESK.

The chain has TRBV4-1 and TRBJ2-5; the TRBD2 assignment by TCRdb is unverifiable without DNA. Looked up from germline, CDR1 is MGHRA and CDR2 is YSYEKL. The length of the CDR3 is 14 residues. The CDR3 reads CASSSDGREETQYF.

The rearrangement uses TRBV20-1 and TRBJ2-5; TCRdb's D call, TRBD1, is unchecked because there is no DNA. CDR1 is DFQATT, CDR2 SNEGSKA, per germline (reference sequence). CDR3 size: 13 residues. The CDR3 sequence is CSAPGERTETQYF.

The CDR3 loop is CASSQDARVQETQYF. The rearrangement links TRBV4-1 to TRBJ2-5. The V gene's germline CDR1 is MGHRA and CDR2 YSYEKL. This CDR3 region has 15 residues.

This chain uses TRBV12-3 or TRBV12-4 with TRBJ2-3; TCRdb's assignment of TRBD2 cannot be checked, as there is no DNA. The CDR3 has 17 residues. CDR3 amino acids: CASSLRLAGGLTDTQYF.

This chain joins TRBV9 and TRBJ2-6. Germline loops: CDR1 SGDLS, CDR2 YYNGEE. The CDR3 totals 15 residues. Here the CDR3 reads CASSVDLAGANVLTF.

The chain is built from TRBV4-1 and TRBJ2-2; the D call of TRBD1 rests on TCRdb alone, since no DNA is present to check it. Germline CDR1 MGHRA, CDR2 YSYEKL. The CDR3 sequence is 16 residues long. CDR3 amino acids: CASSRGTALGTGELFF.

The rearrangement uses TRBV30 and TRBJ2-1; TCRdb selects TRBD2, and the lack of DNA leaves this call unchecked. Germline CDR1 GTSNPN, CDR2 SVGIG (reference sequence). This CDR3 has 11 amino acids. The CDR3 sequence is CAWSLAGAPFF.

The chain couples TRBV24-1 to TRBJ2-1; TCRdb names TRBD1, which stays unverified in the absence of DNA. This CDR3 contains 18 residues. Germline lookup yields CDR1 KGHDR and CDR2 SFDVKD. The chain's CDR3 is CATRGRTTGTGGWDEQFF.

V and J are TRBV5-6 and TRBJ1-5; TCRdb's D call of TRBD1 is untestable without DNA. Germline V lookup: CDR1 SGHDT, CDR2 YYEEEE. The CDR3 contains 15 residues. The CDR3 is CASSFSRGSNQPQHF.

The CDR3: CASSTTTGSNTQYF. The genes are TRBV7-2 and TRBJ2-3; lacking DNA, the TRBD1 call made by TCRdb goes unchecked. Germline assignment: CDR1 SGHTA and CDR2 FQGNSA. The CDR3 runs to 14 residues.

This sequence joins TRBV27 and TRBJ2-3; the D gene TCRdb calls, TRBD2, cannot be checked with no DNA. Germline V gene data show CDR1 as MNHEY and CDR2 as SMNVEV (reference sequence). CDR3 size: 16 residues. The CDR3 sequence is CASSSGGGRPTDTQYF.

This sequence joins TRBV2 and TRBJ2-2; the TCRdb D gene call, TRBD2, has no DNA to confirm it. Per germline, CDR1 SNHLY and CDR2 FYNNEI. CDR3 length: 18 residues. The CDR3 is CASTPSPSAGRDGGELFF.

CDR3 sequence reads: CASSETRHEQFF. The V gene is TRBV7-9, the J gene TRBJ2-1; the D call of TRBD2 rests on TCRdb alone, since no DNA is present to check it. The CDR3 length is 12 residues. The germline V gene has CDR1 SEHNR and CDR2 FQNEAQ (reference sequence).

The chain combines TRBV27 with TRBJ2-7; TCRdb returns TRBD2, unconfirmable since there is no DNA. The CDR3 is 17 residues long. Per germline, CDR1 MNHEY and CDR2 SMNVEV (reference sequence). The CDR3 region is CAQPGVAGKRETYEQYF.

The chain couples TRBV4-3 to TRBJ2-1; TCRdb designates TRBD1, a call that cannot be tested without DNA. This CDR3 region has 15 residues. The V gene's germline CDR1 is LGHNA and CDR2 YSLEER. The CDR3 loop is CASSHDRGFNNEQFF.